These 22 T cell receptor beta chains share one sample of origin, sequenced in a study of shared clonotypes between healthy human individuals (dated by TCRdb to the early 2020s). Libraries were prepared through the immunoSEQ multiplex PCR assay. In TCRdb, the immuneACCESS table is reduced to in-frame sequences with V and J assigned. These tables do not hold every clone; where another copy was compared, an unresolved V gene accounts for under half, and the others remain unexplained. Here the sample has about 610,000 clones; more than 95% occur a single time. 0.057% of the sample goes to the ten largest clones. Sample: naive CD4+ T cells sorted from blood. Read against the paper, the sample's cell subset or site label means: CD45RA+ positively selected. Receptor source: a young woman in good health.

The chain employs TRBV7-9 and TRBJ1-1; no firm D call. This CDR3 region has 17 residues. Germline V lookup: CDR1 SEHNR, CDR2 FQNEAQ (reference sequence). V was clipped by 2 bases and J by 3 bases, with 19 bases between them. This chain's CDR3 is CASSLTVLVERDTEAFF. The CDR3 DNA sequence: TGTGCCAGCAGCTTAACGGTTTTGGTAGAGCGGGACACTGAAGCTTTCTTT.

The chain links TRBV14 to TRBJ2-6; D may be TRBD1 or TRBD2 (5 bases each). This CDR3 is 14 amino acids long. With 8 bases removed from V and 2 bases from J, the gap between germline ends came to 10 bases. The germline CDR1 and CDR2 sequences are SGHDN and FVKESK. In nucleotides, the CDR3 is TGTGCCAGCGACGAGGGGACTGGGGCCAACGTCCTGACTTTC. It is translated as CASDEGTGANVLTF.

The V call is TRBV21-1, the J call TRBJ2-3; no check of the table's D call, TRBD1, against the DNA was made. TRBV21-1 is listed as a pseudogene. The CDR3 runs 14 residues. In DNA, the CDR3 is TGTGCCAGCAGCAAAGACAGATGCACAGATACGCAGTATTTT. This sequence encodes CASSKDRCTDTQYF.

The chain joins TRBV6-5 to TRBJ2-3; no clear D. The V end was cut by 6 bases, the J end by 4 bases, with 11 bases between. The CDR3 is 13 residues long. Germline V CDR1 and CDR2: MNHEY, SVGAGI. For the CDR3, the DNA is TGTGCCAGCAGCGACGGCGGATCAGATACGCAGTATTTT. As protein: CASSDGGSDTQYF.

V usage is TRBV29-1 and J usage is TRBJ1-1, with 8 positions matching TRBD1. Per the germline V gene, CDR1 is SQVTM and CDR2 is ANQGSEA. V was pared by 7 bases and J by 1 base, with 14 bases of the junction left unmatched. There are 16 residues in the CDR3. The DNA for the CDR3 is TGCAGCGCTAGACTTCAGGGGGCGGTCAGGAACACTGAAGCTTTCTTT. Translation gives CSARLQGAVRNTEAFF.

The chain has TRBV5-6 and TRBJ2-2; D ambiguous. The V end was cut by 1 base, the J end by 6 bases, with 10 bases between. CDR1 and CDR2 (germline): SGHDT, YYEEEE. The CDR3 runs to 14 residues. CDR3 sequence reads: CASSLSVWPGELFF. The CDR3, as DNA: TGTGCCAGCAGCTTGTCGGTTTGGCCCGGGGAGCTGTTTTTT.

The J gene is TRBJ2-3, the V gene TRBV5-4; D ambiguous. Germline CDR1 and CDR2: SGHNT and YYREEE (reference sequence). This CDR3 has 14 amino acids. Trimming removed 2 bases at V and 5 bases at J, with 12 bases between. The CDR3 nucleotides read TGTGCCAGCAGCTTCTGGCGATCAGGAGATACGCAGTATTTT. Protein product: CASSFWRSGDTQYF.

The chain has TRBV28 and TRBJ1-6; D gene unclear. Germline V CDR1 and CDR2: MDHEN, SYDVKM. Trimming took 7 bases from V and 7 from J, leaving 17 bases between them. There are 15 residues in the CDR3. This CDR3 reads CASTYYRGSNSPLHF. CDR3 DNA: TGTGCCAGCACCTACTACCGCGGGTCGAATTCACCCCTCCACTTT. Based on the CDR3 plus reference TRBV28 and TRBJ1-6, the full variable domain is DVKVTQSSRYLVKRTGEKVFLECVQDMDHENMFWYRQDPGLGLRLIYFSYDVKMKEKGDIPEGYSVSREKKERFSLILESASTNQTSMYLCASTYYRGSNSPLHFGNGTRLTVT.

The DNA of the CDR3 is TGTGCCAGCAGTTACCCGAACAGGGGAGGGGATCAGCCCCAGCATTTT. Translation: CASSYPNRGGDQPQHF. V usage is TRBV6-6 and J usage is TRBJ1-5, with 7 nucleotides matching TRBD1. Germline assignment: CDR1 MNHNY and CDR2 SVGAGI (reference sequence). V trimming: 2 bases; J trimming: 5 bases; junction bases outside the gene matches: 9. This CDR3 is 16 amino acids long.

V gene TRBV6-4 combines with J gene TRBJ1-1, with TRBD1 matching over 8 bases. The J segment lost 5 bases and the V segment lost 3 bases, leaving 8 bases of the junction unmatched. The CDR3 sequence is 15 residues long. The V gene's germline CDR1 is MRHNA and CDR2 SNTAGT. The CDR3 DNA follows: TGTGCCAGCAGTGAACGTCCGGGACAGGTAACTGAAGCTTTCTTT. Translated, it gives CASSERPGQVTEAFF.

The CDR3 DNA reads TGTGCCAGCAGTACGGTAAACCTAGCGGGAATCCTCACAGATACGCAGTATTTT. This encodes CASSTVNLAGILTDTQYF. The chain combines TRBV27 with TRBJ2-3; 9 bases agree with TRBD2. Looked up from germline, CDR1 is MNHEY and CDR2 is SMNVEV (reference sequence). The V segment lost 5 bases and the J segment 2 bases; nucleotides outside the gene matches: 14. The CDR3 runs 18 residues.

A word on this clone: Its ends do not fully match the called genes, so a read error is possible. The chain couples TRBV30 to TRBJ1-2; the D is unclear. The germline gives CDR1 GTSNPN, CDR2 SVGIG (reference sequence). The length of the CDR3 is 13 residues. The CDR3 reads CAWSVLGNFGYTF. CDR3 in DNA: TGTGCCTGGAGTGTATTGGGTAACTTTGGCTACACCTTC.

The chain carries TRBV10-1 and TRBJ1-1; 9 bases line up with TRBD1. The ends lost 0 bases at V and 0 bases at J; junction bases unmatched: 5. Germline lookup yields CDR1 WNHNN and CDR2 SYGVQD (reference sequence). The CDR3 has 17 amino acids. The CDR3 spells CASSESLGQGMNTEAFF. CDR3 bases: TGCGCCAGCAGTGAGTCCTTGGGACAGGGAATGAACACTGAAGCTTTCTTT.

The chain carries TRBV6-5 and TRBJ2-5, with D perhaps matching TRBD2 (6 bases). Trimming cost V 0 bases and J 3 bases, with 8 bases left between them. Germline-derived CDR1 and CDR2 are MNHEY and SVGAGI. This CDR3 has 14 residues. The CDR3 coding sequence is TGTGCCAGCAGTTACTCTTTAGCGGAAGAGACCCAGTACTTC. Translated, it gives CASSYSLAEETQYF.

This chain joins TRBV9 and TRBJ2-1, with TRBD2 matching over 7 bases. From germline, CDR1 is SGDLS and CDR2 YYNGEE. The CDR3 length is 15 residues. V lost 0 bases and J lost 3; bases outside the gene matches: 3. The CDR3 loop reads CASSVVASGYNEQFF. The CDR3 DNA reads as TGTGCCAGCAGCGTAGTGGCTAGCGGCTACAATGAGCAGTTCTTC.

This rearrangement joins TRBV7-9 to TRBJ1-3, with a tentative D call TRBD1 (6 bases). V dropped 0 bases and J dropped 3 bases, with 9 bases sitting between them. CDR3 length: 15 amino acids. CDR1 and CDR2 from the germline V gene are SEHNR and FQNEAQ (reference sequence). In nucleotides, the CDR3 is TGTGCCAGCAGCTTAGCGCAGGGGTATGGAAACACCATATATTTT. It translates to CASSLAQGYGNTIYF.

CDR3 sequence (DNA): TGTGCCAGCAGCCAAGATCTCGGCCGTTCCTACGAGCAGTACTTC. Its translation is CASSQDLGRSYEQYF. The V gene is TRBV4-2, the J gene TRBJ2-7; D not certain. The V gene lost 0 bases and the J gene lost 1 base, with 10 bases spanning the gap. The CDR3 length is 15 residues. Germline assignment: CDR1 LGHNA and CDR2 YNFKEQ.

The chain carries TRBV5-1 and TRBJ1-3; no firm D call. The germline CDR1 and CDR2 sequences are SGHRS and YFSETQ. Deletions cut 1 base from V and 3 bases from J, with 14 bases between. The CDR3 has 16 amino acids. The CDR3 loop is CASSLTDTRFGNTIYF. CDR3 nucleotide sequence: TGCGCCAGCAGCTTGACAGACACAAGATTTGGAAACACCATATATTTT.

The CDR3 DNA is TGTGCCAGCAGTGAAGCCGGGCGGGTCCGGGAGACCCAGTACTTC. It specifies CASSEAGRVRETQYF. This chain uses TRBV6-1 with TRBJ2-5, with TRBD2 as a possible D gene (5 bases). Trimming removed 0 bases from V and 5 bases from J, with 13 bases in between. The germline V gene encodes CDR1 MNHNS and CDR2 SASEGT. This CDR3 has 15 residues.

The rearrangement uses TRBV11-3 and TRBJ2-1, with 7 bases fitting TRBD1. CDR1 and CDR2 (germline): SGHNT, YENEEA. This CDR3 spans 14 amino acids. J lost 7 bases, V lost 5 bases, and 8 bases had no gene match. In nucleotides, the CDR3 is TGTGCCAGCAGCCCGCGACAGGGAGTAAATGAGCAGTTCTTC. It yields the protein CASSPRQGVNEQFF.

The gene calls are TRBV19 and TRBJ2-1; D is unclear. Per the germline V gene, CDR1 is LNHDA and CDR2 is SQIVND (reference sequence). The V gene lost 1 base and the J gene lost 0 bases, with 4 bases spanning the gap. The CDR3 contains 14 residues. The CDR3 DNA reads TGTGCCAGTAGTATAGGCAGCTCCTACAATGAGCAGTTCTTC. The encoded protein is CASSIGSSYNEQFF. Full variable domain (remainder filled in from reference TRBV19 and TRBJ2-1): DGGITQSPKYLFRKEGQNVTLSCEQNLNHDAMYWYRQDPGQGLRLIYYSQIVNDFQKGDIAEGYSVSREKKESFPLTVTSAQKNPTAFYLCASSIGSSYNEQFFGPGTRLTVL.

This chain connects TRBV7-2 to TRBJ2-1, with TRBD1 matching 8 bases. The CDR3 runs 15 residues. Germline V CDR1 and CDR2: SGHTA, FQGNSA. J gave up 5 bases and V 2 bases, and 5 bases lay outside the gene matches. CDR3 nucleotide sequence: TGTGCCAGCAGCTTAAAAGCACAGGGGGACAATGAGCAGTTCTTC. Translating it yields CASSLKAQGDNEQFF.